The clone carrying this T cell receptor beta chain has a single count. The target antigen is unknown. The test was conducted at deep level. In the original processing: For the immunoSEQ data, sequences were junction-only without quality scores, so filtering differed. The repertoire was sequenced with immunoSEQ multiplex PCR; TCRdb's copy has only in-frame clones and lacks some. The DNA gave D and trimming, while V, J and clone size come from that table. The sample shows around 2,100,000 clones, about 95% of them seen only once. Trimming shortened V by 4 bases and J by 4 bases, and 14 bases separated the two germline ends. The CDR3 is 15 amino acids. Germline values: CDR1 MGHRA, CDR2 YSYEKL. The data stem from a study of shared clonotypes between healthy human individuals. Study conclusions and caveats: Generally, naive subsets came out with larger estimated richness than memory subsets. The diversity represented, both genetic and in exposure history, was limited by few donors.

Naive CD8 cells lacked CD45RO and underwent positive selection for CCR7, leaving out terminally differentiated effector memory CD45RA+ cells. Sequencing was done on a sample of naive CD8+ T cells sorted from blood. This sequence joins TRBV4-1 and TRBJ2-1; D might be TRBD2 (5 bases). The TCR was taken from a man aged 18 to 30 in good health. The CDR3 DNA reads TGCGCCAGCAGCCCCGACTATGAATTATACAATGAGCAGTTCTTC. Its protein product is CASSPDYELYNEQFF.